This T cell receptor beta chain was recorded in a study of T-cell reconstitution after alpha-beta-depleted transplantation in children. CDR1 SGHTA and CDR2 FQGTGA come from the germline V gene. The germline V and J ends were trimmed by 9 bases and 3 bases, with 14 bases remaining between them. CDR3 length: 13 amino acids. It was with unique molecular identifiers that the TCRbeta library was prepared. TCRdb re-derived calls from the PCR reads in MiXCR, one entry per CDR3 protein. This sample yields fewer than 400,000 distinct CDR3 sequences, of which about a fifth are seen a single time; around 3.9% belongs to the top ten.

Specimen: PBMCs from the stem cell graft donor, collected from the stem cell graft. The clonotype comes from a human donor who donated a stem cell graft to a child with acute myeloid leukemia. V usage is TRBV7-3 and J usage is TRBJ1-1, with D perhaps TRBD1 (5 bases). In DNA form, the CDR3 reads TGTGCCAGTGGGGGGAATAGGGACACTGAAGCTTTCTTT. Translation: CASGGNRDTEAFF. The whole variable domain, remainder taken from reference TRBV7-3 and TRBJ1-1, is GAGVSQTPSNKVTEKGKYVELRCDPISGHTALYWYRQSLGQGPEFLIYFQGTGAADDSGLPNDRFFAVRPEGSVSTLKIQRTERGDSAVYLCASGGNRDTEAFFGQGTRLTVV.